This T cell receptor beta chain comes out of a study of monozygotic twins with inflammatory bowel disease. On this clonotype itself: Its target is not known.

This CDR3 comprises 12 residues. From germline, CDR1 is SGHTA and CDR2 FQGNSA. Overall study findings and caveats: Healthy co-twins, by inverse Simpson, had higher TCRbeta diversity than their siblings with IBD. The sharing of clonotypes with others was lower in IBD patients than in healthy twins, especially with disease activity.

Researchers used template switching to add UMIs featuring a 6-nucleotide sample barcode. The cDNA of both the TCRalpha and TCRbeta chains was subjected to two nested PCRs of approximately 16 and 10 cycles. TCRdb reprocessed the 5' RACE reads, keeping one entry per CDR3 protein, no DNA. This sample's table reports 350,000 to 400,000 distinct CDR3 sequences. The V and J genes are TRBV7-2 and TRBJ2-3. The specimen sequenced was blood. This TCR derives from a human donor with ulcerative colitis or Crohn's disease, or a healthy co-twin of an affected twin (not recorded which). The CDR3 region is CASSFVVDTQYF.